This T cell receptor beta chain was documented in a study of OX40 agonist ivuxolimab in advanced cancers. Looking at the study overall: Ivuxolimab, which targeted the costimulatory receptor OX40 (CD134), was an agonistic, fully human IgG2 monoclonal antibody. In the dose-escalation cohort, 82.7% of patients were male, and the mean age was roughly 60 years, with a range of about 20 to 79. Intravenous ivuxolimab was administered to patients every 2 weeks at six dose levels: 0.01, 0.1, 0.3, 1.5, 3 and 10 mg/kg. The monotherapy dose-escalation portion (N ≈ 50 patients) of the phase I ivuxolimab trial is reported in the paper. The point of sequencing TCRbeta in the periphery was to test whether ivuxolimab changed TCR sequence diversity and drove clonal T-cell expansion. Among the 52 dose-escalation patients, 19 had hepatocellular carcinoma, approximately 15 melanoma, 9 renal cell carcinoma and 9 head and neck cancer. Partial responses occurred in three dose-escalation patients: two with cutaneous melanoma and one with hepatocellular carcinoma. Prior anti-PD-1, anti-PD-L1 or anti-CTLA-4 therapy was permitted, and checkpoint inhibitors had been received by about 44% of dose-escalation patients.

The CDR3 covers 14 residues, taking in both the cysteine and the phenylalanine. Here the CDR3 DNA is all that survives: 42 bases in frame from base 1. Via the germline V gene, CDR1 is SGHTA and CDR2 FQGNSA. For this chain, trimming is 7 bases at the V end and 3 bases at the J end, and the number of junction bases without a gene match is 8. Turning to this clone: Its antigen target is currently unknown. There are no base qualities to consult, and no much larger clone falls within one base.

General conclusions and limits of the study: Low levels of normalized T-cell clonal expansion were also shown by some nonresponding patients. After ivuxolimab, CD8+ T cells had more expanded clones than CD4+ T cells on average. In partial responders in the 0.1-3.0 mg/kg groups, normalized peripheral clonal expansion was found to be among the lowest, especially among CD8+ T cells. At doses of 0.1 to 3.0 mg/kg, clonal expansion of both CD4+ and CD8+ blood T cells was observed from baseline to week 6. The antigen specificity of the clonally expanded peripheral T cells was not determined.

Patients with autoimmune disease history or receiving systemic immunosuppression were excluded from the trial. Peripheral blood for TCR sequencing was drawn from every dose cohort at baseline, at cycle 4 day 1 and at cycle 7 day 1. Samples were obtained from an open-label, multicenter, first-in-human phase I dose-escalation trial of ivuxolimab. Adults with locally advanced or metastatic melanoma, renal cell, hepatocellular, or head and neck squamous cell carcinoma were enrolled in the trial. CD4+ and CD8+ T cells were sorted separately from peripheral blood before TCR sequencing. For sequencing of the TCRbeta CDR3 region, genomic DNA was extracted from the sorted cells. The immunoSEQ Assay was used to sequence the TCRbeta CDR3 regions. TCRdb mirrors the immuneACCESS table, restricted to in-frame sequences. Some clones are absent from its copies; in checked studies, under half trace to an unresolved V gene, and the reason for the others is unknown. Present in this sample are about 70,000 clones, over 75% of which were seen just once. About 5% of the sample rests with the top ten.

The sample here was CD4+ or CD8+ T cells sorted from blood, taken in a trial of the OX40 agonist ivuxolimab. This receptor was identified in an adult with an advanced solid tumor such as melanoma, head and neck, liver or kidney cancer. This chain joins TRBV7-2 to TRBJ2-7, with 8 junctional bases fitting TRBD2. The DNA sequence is TGTGCCAGCACCTTTAGCGGGGCGGGCTACGAGCAGTACTTC. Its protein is CASTFSGAGYEQYF.